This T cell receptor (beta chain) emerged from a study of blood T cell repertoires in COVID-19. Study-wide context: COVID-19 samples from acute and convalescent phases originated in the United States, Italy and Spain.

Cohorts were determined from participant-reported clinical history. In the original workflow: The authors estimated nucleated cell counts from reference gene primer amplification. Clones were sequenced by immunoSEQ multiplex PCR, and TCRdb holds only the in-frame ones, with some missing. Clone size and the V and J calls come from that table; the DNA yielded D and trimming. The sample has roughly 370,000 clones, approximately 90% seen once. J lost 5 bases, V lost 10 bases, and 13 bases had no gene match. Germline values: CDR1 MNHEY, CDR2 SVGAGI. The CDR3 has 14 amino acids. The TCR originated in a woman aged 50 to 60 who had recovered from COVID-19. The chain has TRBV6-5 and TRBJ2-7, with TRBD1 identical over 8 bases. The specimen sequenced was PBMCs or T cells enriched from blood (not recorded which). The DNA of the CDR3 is TGTGCCACCGTCGCACCGGGACAGGTCCACGAGCAGTACTTC. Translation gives CATVAPGQVHEQYF.